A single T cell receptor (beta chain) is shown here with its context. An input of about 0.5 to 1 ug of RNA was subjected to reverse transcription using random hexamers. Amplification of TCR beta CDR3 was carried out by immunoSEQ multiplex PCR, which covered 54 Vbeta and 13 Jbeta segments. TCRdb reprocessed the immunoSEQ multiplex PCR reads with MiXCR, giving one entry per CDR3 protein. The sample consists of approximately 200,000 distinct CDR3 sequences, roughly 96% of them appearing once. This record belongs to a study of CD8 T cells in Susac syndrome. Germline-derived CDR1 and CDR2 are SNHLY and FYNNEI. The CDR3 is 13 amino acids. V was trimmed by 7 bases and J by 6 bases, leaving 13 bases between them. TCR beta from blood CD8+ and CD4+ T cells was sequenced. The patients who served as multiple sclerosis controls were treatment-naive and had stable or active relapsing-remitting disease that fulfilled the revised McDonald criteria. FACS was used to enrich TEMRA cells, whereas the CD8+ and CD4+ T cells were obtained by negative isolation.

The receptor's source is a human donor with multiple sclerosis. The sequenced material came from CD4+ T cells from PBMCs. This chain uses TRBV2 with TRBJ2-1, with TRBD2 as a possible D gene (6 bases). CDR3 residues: CASTAGGTNEQFF. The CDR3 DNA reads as TGTGCCAGCACGGCCGGGGGAACCAATGAGCAGTTCTTC.